This TCR beta chain was documented in a study of blood T cells in healthy people across ages. Whole-study findings and limits: The percentage of naive T cells correlated strongly with TCR beta diversity. Per million T cells, TCR beta diversity dropped about linearly as age rose.

As for this clonotype: Antigen unknown.

Then a second PCR, running about 6 to 12 cycles, was carried out with a sample-barcoded 5' primer and a J-beta primer mix. Each cDNA molecule carried a tag from a template-switch adaptor that contained 12 random nucleotides. Via MiXCR, TCRdb re-called the 5' RACE reads, giving one row per CDR3 protein. Altogether about 640,000 distinct CDR3 sequences are present, under 65% being singletons, with the ten largest covering 30% to 40%. Per individual sample, total RNA of at least 6 micrograms was extracted. This sequence originates from a man aged 55 to 70 in good health. The sequenced sample consisted of blood.

CDR3 loop: CSVEFPTGTQDNEQFF. The CDR3 nucleotides read TGCAGCGTTGAATTCCCAACTGGGACACAGGACAATGAGCAGTTCTTC. V gene TRBV29-1 combines with J gene TRBJ2-1; D might be TRBD1 (6 bases). The ends were cut back, 2 bases at V and 5 bases at J, with 19 bases in the middle. The CDR3 runs to 16 residues. CDR1 and CDR2 (germline): SQVTM, ANQGSEA.